A selection of T cell receptor beta chains follows, all from one sample in a study of blood T cell repertoires in COVID-19. TCRdb's copy holds only in-frame clones and misses some; the assay was immunoSEQ multiplex PCR. The repertoire consists of tens of thousands of clones, with approximately 84% occurring once and the leading ten covering 3.5%. Material for sequencing was peripheral blood. The origin of the receptors is a man aged 55 to 70 with acute or convalescent COVID-19. CDR3s include the opening cysteine and the closing phenylalanine or tryptophan. A D gene is named only where the DNA matches it firmly. Size is stated for part of the rows, as once, few or many counts, or as a class when the clone is expanded.

d_call	clone_size	j_call	v_call	cdr3_aa	cdr3_nt
TRBD1	-	TRBJ2-2	TRBV5-4	CASSLGGQGIDTGELFF	TGTGCCAGCAGCCTAGGGGGACAGGGTATTGACACCGGGGAGCTGTTTTTT
TRBD1	-	TRBJ1-5	TRBV19	CASMGGDREFHQPQHF	TGTGCCAGTATGGGGGGGGACAGGGAATTTCATCAGCCCCAGCATTTT
TRBD2	-	TRBJ2-2	TRBV6-2/TRBV6-3	CASSRPSGGELGELFF	TGTGCCAGCAGTCGACCTAGCGGGGGGGAACTCGGGGAGCTGTTTTTT
-	-	TRBJ2-7	TRBV19	CASSKRSEGSNSYEQYF	TGTGCCAGTAGTAAAAGGTCGGAGGGCAGTAATTCCTACGAGCAGTACTTC
-	once	TRBJ2-5	TRBV7-8	CASSLNRVQETQYF	TGTGCCAGCAGCCTTAACAGGGTCCAAGAGACCCAGTACTTC
TRBD1	-	TRBJ1-2	TRBV27	CASGRDRSSSNYGYTF	TGTGCCAGCGGCAGGGACAGATCATCCTCTAACTATGGCTACACCTTC
-	-	TRBJ1-2	TRBV7-2	CASSLSVRGDYGYTF	TGTGCCAGCAGCTTGTCTGTAAGGGGCGACTATGGCTACACCTTC
-	-	TRBJ1-3	TRBV5-1	CASSRDTGNTIYF	TGCGCCAGCAGCCGGGACACTGGAAACACCATATATTTT
TRBD1	-	TRBJ1-1	TRBV5-4	CASSYRGRTEAFF	TGTGCCAGCAGCTACAGGGGGCGAACTGAAGCTTTCTTT
TRBD1	once	TRBJ2-7	TRBV5-1	CASSLGQGAVYEQYF	TGCGCCAGCAGCTTGGGACAGGGGGCTGTCTACGAGCAGTACTTC
TRBD1	-	TRBJ2-7	TRBV4-1	CASSLRQGAYEQYF	TGCGCCAGCAGCCTTAGACAGGGGGCCTACGAGCAGTACTTC
TRBD2	-	TRBJ2-3	TRBV2	CASSEPSGATDTQYF	TGTGCCAGCAGTGAACCTAGCGGGGCAACAGATACGCAGTATTTT
TRBD2	-	TRBJ2-5	TRBV28	CASSPTGGRQETQYF	TGTGCCAGCAGTCCCACGGGGGGACGCCAAGAGACCCAGTACTTC
-	-	TRBJ2-1	TRBV6-5	CASSYSSGIPYNEQFF	TGTGCCAGCAGTTACTCATCGGGGATTCCCTACAATGAGCAGTTCTTC
-	-	TRBJ1-1	TRBV7-9	CASRKADVAFF	TGTGCCAGCAGGAAGGCGGATGTTGCTTTCTTT
TRBD1	few	TRBJ1-6	TRBV6-5	CATRPGQVYNSPLHF	TGTGCCACGAGACCGGGACAGGTTTATAATTCACCCCTCCACTTT
-	few	TRBJ1-1	TRBV19	CASSPTAGITEAFF	TGTGCCAGTAGTCCAACGGCGGGGATCACTGAAGCTTTCTTT
-	-	TRBJ2-1	TRBV11-2	CASSLVQSVLWGGEQFF	TGTGCCAGCAGCTTGGTGCAGTCCGTCCTCTGGGGCGGTGAGCAGTTCTTC
-	-	TRBJ1-1	TRBV2	CASSLMNTEAFF	TGTGCCAGCAGCCTAATGAACACTGAAGCTTTCTTT
TRBD1	-	TRBJ1-2	TRBV24-1	CATSDPRQGGYGYTF	TGTGCCACCAGTGATCCCCGTCAGGGGGGCTATGGCTACACCTTC
-	-	TRBJ1-2	TRBV6-6	CASSPIYRDHGYTF	TGTGCCAGCTCTCCGATTTACAGGGATCATGGCTACACCTTC
TRBD1	-	TRBJ2-3	TRBV7-8	CASSPRDRGGTDTQYF	TGTGCCAGCAGCCCTCGGGACAGGGGAGGCACAGATACGCAGTATTTT
-	-	TRBJ2-5	TRBV25-1	CASSPKTPQETQYF	TGTGCCAGCAGCCCCAAGACACCCCAAGAGACCCAGTACTTC
-	-	TRBJ2-3	TRBV11-2	CASFNTQYF	TGTGCCTCGTTTAATACGCAGTATTTT
-	-	TRBJ1-2	TRBV30	CAWSAGPLGGYTF	TGTGCCTGGAGTGCAGGCCCATTAGGCGGCTACACCTTC
-	-	TRBJ2-2	TRBV18	CASSPIKSGELFF	TGTGCCAGCTCACCAATAAAATCGGGGGAGCTGTTTTTT
-	-	TRBJ1-1	TRBV5-4	CASSLGPGTEAFF	TGTGCCAGCAGCTTGGGTCCAGGGACTGAAGCTTTCTTT
-	-	TRBJ1-2	TRBV27	CASSKNIIANYGYTF	TGTGCCAGCAGTAAGAATATAATAGCTAACTATGGCTACACCTTC
-	once	TRBJ2-7	TRBV5-1	CASSLGFRGKAYEQYF	TGCGCCAGCAGCTTGGGTTTTAGGGGGAAGGCCTACGAGCAGTACTTC
TRBD2	-	TRBJ2-3	TRBV7-3	CASRLAGWDRSSIF	TGTGCCAGCAGACTAGCGGGGTGGGATAGAAGCAGTATTTTT
-	-	TRBJ2-1	TRBV7-3	CASSPTGDPRHEQFF	TGTGCCAGCAGCCCCACGGGGGACCCTAGACATGAGCAGTTCTTC
-	-	TRBJ1-1	TRBV7-9	CASSFQGTMNTEAFF	TGTGCCAGCAGCTTCCAGGGGACAATGAACACTGAAGCTTTCTTT
TRBD1	-	TRBJ1-4	TRBV28	CASRDRGRYEKLFF	TGTGCCAGCCGGGACAGGGGTAGGTATGAAAAACTGTTTTTT
-	once	TRBJ1-1	TRBV5-1	CASSLVGSEDGAFF	TGCGCCAGCAGCTTAGTAGGTTCGGAGGACGGGGCTTTCTTT
TRBD1	-	TRBJ1-1	TRBV4-2	CASSQEAAGGGIAFF	TGTGCCAGCAGCCAAGAAGCCGCAGGGGGCGGAATAGCTTTCTTT
TRBD1	few	TRBJ1-6	TRBV6-2/TRBV6-3	CASSPTGGNSPLHF	TGTGCCAGCAGTCCGACAGGGGGCAATTCACCCCTCCACTTT
-	-	TRBJ1-5	TRBV7-8	CASSFQGSNQPQHF	TGTGCCAGCAGCTTTCAGGGGAGCAATCAGCCCCAGCATTTT
TRBD1	-	TRBJ2-2	TRBV18	CASSPPKQGGTGELFF	TGTGCCAGCTCACCACCCAAACAGGGGGGAACCGGGGAGCTGTTTTTT
-	-	TRBJ1-1	TRBV21-1	CASSKVRGQYTEAFF	TGTGCCAGCAGCAAAGTAAGGGGACAGTACACTGAAGCTTTCTTT
-	-	TRBJ2-5	TRBV7-9	CASSSERETQYF	TGTGCCAGCAGCTCGGAGCGAGAGACCCAGTACTTC
-	-	TRBJ2-6	TRBV5-1	CASSVGNRAGANVLTF	TGCGCCAGCTCCGTTGGAAACAGGGCCGGGGCCAACGTCCTGACTTTC
-	few	TRBJ2-2	TRBV19	CASSIRRSYTGELFF	TGTGCCAGTAGTATACGCAGGTCGTACACCGGGGAGCTGTTTTTT
TRBD2	-	TRBJ2-1	TRBV5-1	CASSPSSGGGSYNEQFF	TGCGCCAGCAGCCCCTCTAGCGGGGGGGGGTCCTACAATGAGCAGTTCTTC
-	-	TRBJ1-4	TRBV24-1	CATSETGSGEKLFF	TGTGCCACCAGTGAGACAGGCTCGGGTGAAAAACTGTTTTTT
-	-	TRBJ1-5	TRBV28	CASNKPGQTRNQPQHF	TGTGCCAGCAATAAGCCCGGACAGACAAGAAATCAGCCCCAGCATTTT
-	few	TRBJ1-2	TRBV6-5	CASSYDGIQGGYTF	TGTGCCAGCAGTTACGATGGGATTCAGGGGGGCTACACCTTC
-	-	TRBJ2-5	TRBV18	CASSPPEDQETQYF	TGTGCCAGCTCACCTCCTGAGGACCAAGAGACCCAGTACTTC
TRBD2	-	TRBJ2-1	TRBV27	CASSQGTSGVGNNEQFF	TGTGCCAGCAGTCAAGGGACTAGCGGAGTTGGGAACAATGAGCAGTTCTTC